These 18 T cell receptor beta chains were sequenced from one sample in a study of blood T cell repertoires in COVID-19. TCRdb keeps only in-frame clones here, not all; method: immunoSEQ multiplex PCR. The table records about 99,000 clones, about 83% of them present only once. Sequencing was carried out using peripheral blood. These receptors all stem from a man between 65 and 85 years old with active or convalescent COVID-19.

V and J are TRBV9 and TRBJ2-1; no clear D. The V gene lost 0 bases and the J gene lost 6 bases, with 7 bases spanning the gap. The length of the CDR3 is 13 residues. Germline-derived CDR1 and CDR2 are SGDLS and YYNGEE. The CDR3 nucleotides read TGTGCCAGCAGCGTAGCTAACCGCAATGAGCAGTTCTTC. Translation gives CASSVANRNEQFF. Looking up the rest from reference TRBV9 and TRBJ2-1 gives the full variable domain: DSGVTQTPKHLITATGQRVTLRCSPRSGDLSVYWYQQSLDQGLQFLIQYYNGEERAKGNILERFSAQQFPDLHSELNLSSLELGDSALYFCASSVANRNEQFFGPGTRLTVL.

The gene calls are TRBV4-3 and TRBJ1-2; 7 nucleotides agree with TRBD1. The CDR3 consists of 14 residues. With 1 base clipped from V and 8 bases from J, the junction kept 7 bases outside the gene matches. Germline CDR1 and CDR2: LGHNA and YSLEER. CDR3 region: CASSQAQGVGGYTF. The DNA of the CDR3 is TGCGCCAGCAGCCAAGCCCAGGGGGTCGGCGGCTACACCTTC.

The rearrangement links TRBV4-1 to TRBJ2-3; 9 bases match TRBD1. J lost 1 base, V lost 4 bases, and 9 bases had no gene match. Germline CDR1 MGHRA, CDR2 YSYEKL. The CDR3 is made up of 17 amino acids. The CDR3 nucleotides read TGCGCCAGCAGCCCACTCCCTCGGACAGGGGGCACAGATACGCAGTATTTT. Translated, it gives CASSPLPRTGGTDTQYF.

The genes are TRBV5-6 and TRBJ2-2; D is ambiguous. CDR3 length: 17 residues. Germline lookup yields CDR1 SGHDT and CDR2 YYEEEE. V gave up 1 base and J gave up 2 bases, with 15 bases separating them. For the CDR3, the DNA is TGTGCCAGCAGCTTGATTGGCTTACAGCAAAACACCGGGGAGCTGTTTTTT. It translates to CASSLIGLQQNTGELFF. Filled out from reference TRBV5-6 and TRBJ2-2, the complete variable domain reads DAGVTQSPTHLIKTRGQQVTLRCSPKSGHDTVSWYQQALGQGPQFIFQYYEEEERQRGNFPDRFSGHQFPNYSSELNVNALLLGDSALYLCASSLIGLQQNTGELFFGEGSRLTVL.

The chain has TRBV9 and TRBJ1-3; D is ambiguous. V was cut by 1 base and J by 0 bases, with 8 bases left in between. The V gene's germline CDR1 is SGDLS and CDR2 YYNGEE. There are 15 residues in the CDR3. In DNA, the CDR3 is TGTGCCAGCAGCGTAAGAGGCAGCTCTGGAAACACCATATATTTT. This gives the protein CASSVRGSSGNTIYF.

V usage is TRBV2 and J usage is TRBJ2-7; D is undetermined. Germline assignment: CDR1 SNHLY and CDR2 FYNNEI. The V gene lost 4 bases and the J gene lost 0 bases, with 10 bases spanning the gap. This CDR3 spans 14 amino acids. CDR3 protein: CASSGSESSYEQYF. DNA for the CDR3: TGTGCCAGCAGTGGGTCGGAGAGCTCCTACGAGCAGTACTTC.

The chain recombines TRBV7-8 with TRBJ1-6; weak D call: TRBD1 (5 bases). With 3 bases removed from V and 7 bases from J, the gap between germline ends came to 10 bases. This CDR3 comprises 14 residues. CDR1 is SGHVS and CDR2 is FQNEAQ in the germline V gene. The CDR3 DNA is TGTGCCAGCAGCTTGACAGATTTGAATTCACCCCTCCACTTT. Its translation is CASSLTDLNSPLHF.

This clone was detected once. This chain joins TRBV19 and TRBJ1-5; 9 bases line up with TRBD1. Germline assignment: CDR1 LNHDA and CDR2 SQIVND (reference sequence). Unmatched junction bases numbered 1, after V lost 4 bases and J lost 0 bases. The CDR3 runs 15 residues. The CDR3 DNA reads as TGTGCCAGTAGTAGGACAGGGGATAGCAATCAGCCCCAGCATTTT. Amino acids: CASSRTGDSNQPQHF.

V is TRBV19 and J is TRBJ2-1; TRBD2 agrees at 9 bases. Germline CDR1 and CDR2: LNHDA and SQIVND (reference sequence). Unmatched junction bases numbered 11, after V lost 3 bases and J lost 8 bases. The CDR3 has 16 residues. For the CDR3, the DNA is TGTGCCAGTAGTATGAGGCCGCGGGGGGGGTTCGATGAGCAGTTCTTC. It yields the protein CASSMRPRGGFDEQFF.

The CDR3 coding sequence is TGTGCCAGCAGAACGACAGGAGATAATTCACCCCTCCACTTT. Translating gives CASRTTGDNSPLHF. The V gene is TRBV27, the J gene TRBJ1-6; TRBD1 might be the D (6 bases). This CDR3 comprises 14 residues. The V and J ends lost 6 bases and 5 bases respectively, with 11 bases between them. From germline, CDR1 is MNHEY and CDR2 SMNVEV (reference sequence).

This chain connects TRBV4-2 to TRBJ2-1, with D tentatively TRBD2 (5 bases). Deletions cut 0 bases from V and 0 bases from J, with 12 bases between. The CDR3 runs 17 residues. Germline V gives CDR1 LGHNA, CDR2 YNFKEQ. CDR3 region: CASSQDGRGSSYNEQFF. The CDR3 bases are TGTGCCAGCAGCCAAGATGGACGAGGGAGCTCCTACAATGAGCAGTTCTTC.

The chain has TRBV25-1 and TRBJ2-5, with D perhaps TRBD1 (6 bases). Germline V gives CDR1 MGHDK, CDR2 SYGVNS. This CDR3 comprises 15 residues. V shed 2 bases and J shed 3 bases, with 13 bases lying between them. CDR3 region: CASSERLGQKETQYF. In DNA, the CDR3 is TGTGCCAGCAGTGAACGGTTAGGACAGAAAGAGACCCAGTACTTC.

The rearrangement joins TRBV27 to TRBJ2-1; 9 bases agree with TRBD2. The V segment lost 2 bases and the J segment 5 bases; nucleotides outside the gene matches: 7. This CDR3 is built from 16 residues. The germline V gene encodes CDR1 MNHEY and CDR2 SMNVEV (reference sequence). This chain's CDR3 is CASSLTGGGANNEQFF. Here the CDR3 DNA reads TGTGCCAGCAGTTTAACGGGCGGGGGGGCCAACAATGAGCAGTTCTTC.

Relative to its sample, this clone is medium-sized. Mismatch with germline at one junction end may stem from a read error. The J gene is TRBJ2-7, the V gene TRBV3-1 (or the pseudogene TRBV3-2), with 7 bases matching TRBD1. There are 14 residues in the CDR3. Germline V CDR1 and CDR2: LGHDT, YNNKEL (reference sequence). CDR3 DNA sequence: TGTGCCAGCAGCCATACAGGGGCGTCCTCCGAGCAGTACTTC. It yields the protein CASSHTGASSEQYF.

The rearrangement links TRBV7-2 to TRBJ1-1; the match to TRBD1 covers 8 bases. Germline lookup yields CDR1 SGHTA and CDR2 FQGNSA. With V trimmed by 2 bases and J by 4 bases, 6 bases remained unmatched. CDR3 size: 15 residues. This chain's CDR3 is CASSLSRQGLTEAFF. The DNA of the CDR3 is TGTGCCAGCAGCTTATCCCGACAGGGGCTCACTGAAGCTTTCTTT. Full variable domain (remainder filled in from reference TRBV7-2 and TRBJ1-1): GAGVSQSPSNKVTEKGKDVELRCDPISGHTALYWYRQSLGQGLEFLIYFQGNSAPDKSGLPSDRFSAERTGGSVSTLTIQRTQQEDSAVYLCASSLSRQGLTEAFFGQGTRLTVV.

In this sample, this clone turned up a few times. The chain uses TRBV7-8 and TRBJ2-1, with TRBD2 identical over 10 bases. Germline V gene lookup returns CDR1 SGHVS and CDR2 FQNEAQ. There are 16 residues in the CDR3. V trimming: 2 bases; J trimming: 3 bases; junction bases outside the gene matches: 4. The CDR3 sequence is CASSLFRTSGYNEQFF. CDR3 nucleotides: TGTGCCAGCAGCTTATTTCGGACTAGCGGCTACAATGAGCAGTTCTTC.

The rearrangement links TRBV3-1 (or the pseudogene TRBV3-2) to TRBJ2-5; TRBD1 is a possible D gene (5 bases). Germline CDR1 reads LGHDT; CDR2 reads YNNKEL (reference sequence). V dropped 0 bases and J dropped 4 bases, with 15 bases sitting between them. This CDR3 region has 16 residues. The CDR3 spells CASSQDAPWGLETQYF. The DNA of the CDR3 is TGTGCCAGCAGCCAAGACGCCCCGTGGGGCCTAGAGACCCAGTACTTC.

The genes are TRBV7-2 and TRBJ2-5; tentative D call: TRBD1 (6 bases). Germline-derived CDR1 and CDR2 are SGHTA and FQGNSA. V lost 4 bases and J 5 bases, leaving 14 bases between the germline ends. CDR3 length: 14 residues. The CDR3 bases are TGTGCCAGCAGCTCCCAGGGGATCGGGGAGACCCAGTACTTC. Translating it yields CASSSQGIGETQYF.